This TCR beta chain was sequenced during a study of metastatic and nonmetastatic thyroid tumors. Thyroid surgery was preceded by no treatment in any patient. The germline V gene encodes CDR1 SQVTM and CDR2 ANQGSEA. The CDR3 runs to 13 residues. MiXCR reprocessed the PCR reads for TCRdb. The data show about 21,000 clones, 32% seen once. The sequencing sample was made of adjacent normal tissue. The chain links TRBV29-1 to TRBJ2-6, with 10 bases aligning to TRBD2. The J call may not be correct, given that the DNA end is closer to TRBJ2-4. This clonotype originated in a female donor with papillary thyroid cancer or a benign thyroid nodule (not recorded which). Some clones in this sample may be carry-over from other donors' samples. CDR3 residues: CSVVVLAGDLQYF. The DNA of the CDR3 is TGCAGCGTTGTAGTCCTAGCGGGAGACCTTCAGTACTTC.